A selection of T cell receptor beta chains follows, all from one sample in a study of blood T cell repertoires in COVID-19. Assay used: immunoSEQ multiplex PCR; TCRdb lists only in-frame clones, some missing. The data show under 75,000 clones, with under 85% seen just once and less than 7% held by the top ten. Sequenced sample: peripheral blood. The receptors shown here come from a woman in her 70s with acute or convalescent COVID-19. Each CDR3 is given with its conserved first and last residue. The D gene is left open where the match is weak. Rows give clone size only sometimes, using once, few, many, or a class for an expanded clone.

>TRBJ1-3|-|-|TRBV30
CAQGLGKAGNTIYF
TGTGCCCAGGGATTGGGTAAGGCTGGAAACACCATATATTTT
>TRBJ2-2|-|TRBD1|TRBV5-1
CASSPRQGSAGELFF
TGCGCCAGCAGCCCCCGACAGGGCTCGGCCGGGGAGCTGTTTTTT
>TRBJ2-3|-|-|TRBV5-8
CASSLEGGATDTQYF
TGTGCCAGCAGCTTGGAGGGGGGGGCCACAGATACGCAGTATTTT
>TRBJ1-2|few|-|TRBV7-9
CASSAGPPFGYTF
TGTGCCAGCAGCGCAGGTCCACCGTTTGGCTACACCTTC
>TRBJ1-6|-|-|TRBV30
CAWSVTRSYNSPLHF
TGTGCCTGGAGTGTAACGCGCTCCTATAATTCACCCCTCCACTTT
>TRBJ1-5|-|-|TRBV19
CASSISHDQPQHF
TGTGCCAGTAGTATATCCCATGATCAGCCCCAGCATTTT
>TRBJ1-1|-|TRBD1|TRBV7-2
CASSLQGANTEAFF
TGTGCCAGCAGCTTACAGGGGGCGAACACTGAAGCTTTCTTT
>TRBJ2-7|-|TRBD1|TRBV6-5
CASSRQGARYEQYF
TGTGCCAGCAGCCGACAGGGGGCTCGCTACGAGCAGTACTTC
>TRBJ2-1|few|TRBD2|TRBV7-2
CASSLAGGVANEQFF
TGTGCCAGCAGCTTAGCCGGGGGGGTCGCAAATGAGCAGTTCTTC
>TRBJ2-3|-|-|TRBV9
CASSSGQQSTDTQYF
TGTGCCAGCAGCTCAGGACAGCAGAGCACAGATACGCAGTATTTT
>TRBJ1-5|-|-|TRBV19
CAISMDIYQPQHF
TGTGCCATCTCGATGGACATTTATCAGCCCCAGCATTTT
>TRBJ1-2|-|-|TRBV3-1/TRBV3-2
CASSQGRGTSSNYGYTF
TGTGCCAGCAGCCAGGGCAGGGGAACGTCCTCTAACTATGGCTACACCTTC
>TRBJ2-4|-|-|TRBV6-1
CASSEGGQAKNIQYF
TGTGCCAGCAGTGAGGGGGGACAGGCCAAAAACATTCAGTACTTC
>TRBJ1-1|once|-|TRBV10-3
CAISPGGVAFF
TGTGCCATCAGCCCGGGGGGTGTAGCTTTCTTT
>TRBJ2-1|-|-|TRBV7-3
CASSYGTLREQFF
TGTGCCAGCAGCTACGGGACTCTCCGCGAGCAGTTCTTC
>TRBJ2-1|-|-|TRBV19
CASSQSGFSYGEQFF
TGTGCCAGTAGTCAGTCGGGGTTCTCTTACGGTGAGCAGTTCTTC
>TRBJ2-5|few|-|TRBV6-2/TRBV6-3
CASSFSANLIETQYF
TGTGCCAGCAGTTTCAGCGCAAACCTCATCGAGACCCAGTACTTC
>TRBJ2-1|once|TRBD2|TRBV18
CASSPLRAGGFHEQFF
TGTGCCAGCTCACCACTCCGAGCGGGGGGTTTCCATGAGCAGTTCTTC
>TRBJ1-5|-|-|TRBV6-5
CASAPGNAGNQPQHF
TGTGCCAGCGCCCCAGGGAATGCAGGCAATCAGCCCCAGCATTTT
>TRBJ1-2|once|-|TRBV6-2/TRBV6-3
CASSYAMGHYGYTF
TGTGCCAGCAGTTACGCGATGGGCCACTATGGCTACACCTTC
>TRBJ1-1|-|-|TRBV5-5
CASSRREEAFF
TGTGCCAGCAGCAGGCGGGAGGAAGCTTTCTTT
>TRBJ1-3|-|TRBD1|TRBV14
CASSPIGQGGRGTIYF
TGTGCCAGCAGCCCGATCGGACAGGGGGGGAGAGGCACCATATATTTT
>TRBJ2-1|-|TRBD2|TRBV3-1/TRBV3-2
CASSPSLQRGVVNNEQFF
TGTGCCAGCAGCCCAAGTCTCCAGCGGGGGGTAGTTAACAATGAGCAGTTCTTC
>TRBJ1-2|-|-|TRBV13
CASAEDPGYGYTF
TGTGCCAGTGCCGAGGACCCAGGGTATGGCTACACCTTC
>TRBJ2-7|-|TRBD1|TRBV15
CATSVTGTSEQYF
TGTGCCACCAGCGTGACAGGGACGAGCGAGCAGTACTTC
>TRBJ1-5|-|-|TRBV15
CATSREIRDQPQHF
TGTGCCACCAGCAGAGAGATACGGGATCAGCCCCAGCATTTT
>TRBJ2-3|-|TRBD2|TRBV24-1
CATSHRLAGDTQYF
TGTGCCACCAGTCATAGACTAGCGGGGGATACGCAGTATTTT
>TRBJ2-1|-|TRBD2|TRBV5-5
CASSPGLAVAEKQFF
TGTGCCAGCAGCCCGGGACTAGCGGTCGCCGAGAAGCAGTTCTTC
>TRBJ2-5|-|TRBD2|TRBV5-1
CASSDLAGEETQYF
TGCGCCAGCAGCGATCTAGCGGGGGAAGAGACCCAGTACTTC
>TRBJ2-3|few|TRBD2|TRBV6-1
CASSVLVGLAGGNTDTQYF
TGTGCCAGCAGTGTTCTGGTGGGGCTAGCGGGGGGGAACACAGATACGCAGTATTTT
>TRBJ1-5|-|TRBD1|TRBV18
CASSPLGRGLFGDQPQHF
TGTGCCAGCTCACCCCTGGGCAGGGGGCTATTCGGGGATCAGCCCCAGCATTTT
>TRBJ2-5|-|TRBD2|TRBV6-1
CASSERLAGVTLETQYF
TGTGCCAGCAGTGAACGGCTAGCGGGGGTGACATTGGAGACCCAGTACTTC
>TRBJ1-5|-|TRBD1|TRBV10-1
CASSGYTGTGLDQPQHF
TGCGCCAGCAGTGGTTATACCGGGACAGGGTTGGATCAGCCCCAGCATTTT
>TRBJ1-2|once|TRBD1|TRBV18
CASSPGTEYGYTF
TGTGCCAGCTCACCCGGGACAGAATACGGCTACACCTTC
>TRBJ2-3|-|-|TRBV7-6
CASGGPTDTQYF
TGTGCCAGCGGCGGGCCCACAGATACGCAGTATTTT
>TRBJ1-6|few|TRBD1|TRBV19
CASSSWTGGHSPLHF
TGTGCCAGTAGTTCCTGGACAGGGGGTCATTCACCCCTCCACTTT
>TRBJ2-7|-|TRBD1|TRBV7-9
CASSPGTGGTPYEQYF
TGTGCCAGCAGCCCTGGGACAGGGGGCACCCCCTACGAGCAGTACTTC
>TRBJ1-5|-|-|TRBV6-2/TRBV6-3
CASSTQVVWAGYDNQPQHF
TGTGCCAGCAGCACACAAGTGGTTTGGGCGGGATACGACAATCAGCCCCAGCATTTT
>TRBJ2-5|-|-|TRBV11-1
CASSLRDFEETQYF
TGTGCCAGCAGCTTACGGGACTTTGAAGAGACCCAGTACTTC
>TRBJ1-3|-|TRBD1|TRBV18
CASSPRATGLGNTIYF
TGTGCCAGCTCACCACGGGCGACAGGGCTAGGAAACACCATATATTTT
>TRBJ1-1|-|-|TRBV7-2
CASSLGGVPEIGDTEAFF
TGTGCCAGCAGCTTAGGGGGGGTGCCCGAGATAGGGGACACTGAAGCTTTCTTT
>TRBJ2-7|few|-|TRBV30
CAWSVWGGNNRVYEQYF
TGTGCCTGGAGTGTTTGGGGGGGGAACAACAGGGTGTACGAGCAGTACTTC
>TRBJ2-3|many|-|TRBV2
CASSPERTDTQYF
TGTGCCAGCAGCCCAGAACGCACAGATACGCAGTATTTT
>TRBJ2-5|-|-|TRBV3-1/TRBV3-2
CASTLEGAETQYF
TGTGCCAGCACCCTAGAAGGGGCAGAGACCCAGTACTTC
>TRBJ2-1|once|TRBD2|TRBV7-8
CASSSGLAAYNEQFF
TGTGCCAGCAGCTCGGGACTAGCGGCCTACAATGAGCAGTTCTTC
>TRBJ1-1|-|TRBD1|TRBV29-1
CSPTGGVTEAFF
TGCAGCCCGACAGGGGGGGTGACTGAAGCTTTCTTT
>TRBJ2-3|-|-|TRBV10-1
CASRGHETDTQYF
TGCGCCAGCAGAGGACATGAGACAGATACGCAGTATTTT
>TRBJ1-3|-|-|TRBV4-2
CASSQHLGAGNTIYF
TGTGCCAGCAGCCAGCACCTAGGGGCTGGAAACACCATATATTTT
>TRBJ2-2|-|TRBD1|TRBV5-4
CASSLQGAYTGELFF
TGTGCCAGCAGCTTACAGGGGGCCTATACCGGGGAGCTGTTTTTT
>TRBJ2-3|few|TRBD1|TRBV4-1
CASSQDFWGQGASDTQYF
TGCGCCAGCAGCCAAGATTTTTGGGGACAGGGGGCATCAGATACGCAGTATTTT
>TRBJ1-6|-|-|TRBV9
CASSVHRTGSPLHF
TGTGCCAGCAGCGTTCACAGGACGGGCTCACCCCTCCACTTT
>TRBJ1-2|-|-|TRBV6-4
CASNPTGTSNYGYTF
TGTGCCAGCAATCCGACAGGAACGTCTAACTATGGCTACACCTTC
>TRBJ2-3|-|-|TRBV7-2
CASSLGLETQYF
TGTGCCAGCAGCTTAGGCCTAGAAACGCAGTATTTT
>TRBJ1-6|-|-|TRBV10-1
CASSNRGGTYNSPLHF
TGCGCCAGCAGTAACCGGGGGGGAACCTATAATTCACCCCTCCACTTT
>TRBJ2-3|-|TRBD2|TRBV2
CASSERSSGGFTDTQYF
TGTGCCAGCAGTGAAAGGTCAAGCGGGGGCTTCACAGATACGCAGTATTTT